This entry features one TCR beta chain sequence. Its recognized antigen is unknown. It has no much larger one-base neighbor in the sample; base qualities were not kept. This record belongs to a study of blood T cell repertoires in COVID-19 (TCRdb year 2020). The study in broad terms: Samples covering the acute and convalescent phases of COVID-19 were provided by collaborators in the United States, Italy and Spain. Samples were obtained from the ongoing ImmuneRACE study (first 160 participants) and from about 1,300 subjects provided by 6 global collaborators. The dataset comprised deeply sampled blood TCRbeta repertoires from subjects exposed to, actively infected with, or recovered from COVID-19. Where HLA class I and class II types were available, the types were taken from metadata supplied by the sample provider, not from assay-based typing. A de-identified subject ID, COVID-19 status, age in years and sex were almost always included in the sample metadata. A freely available public database, intended as a resource for researchers studying the immune response to SARS-CoV-2, is where the repertoires were released. The material from the prospective study consisted of cDNA or gDNA derived from T cells, B-cell-depleted T cells, or PBMCs. Findings and caveats that apply to the study as a whole: The amount of clinical and demographic metadata varied by source and participant and was provided uncurated.

The immunoSEQ Assay, a bias-controlled multiplex PCR, was used to amplify TCRbeta CDR3 regions from genomic DNA. On the study's bioinformatics: Within the assay, amplification of reference gene primers was used to estimate how many nucleated cells each sample contained. Sequence reads were collapsed and filtered to measure the absolute abundance of every unique TCRbeta CDR3 rearrangement. For each sample, productive Simpson clonality was calculated as the square root of Simpson's diversity index over productive rearrangements. Held by TCRdb, this immuneACCESS table contains in-frame sequences only and omits some clones. Under half of the omission traces to an unresolved V gene where checked; the cause of the rest is unknown. The DNA gave D and trimming, while V, J and clone size come from that table. The sample data list some 110,000 clones, and approximately 88% of these were observed just once. The top ten constitute 4.5% to 5.5% of the sample.

The collaborating institutions used their own protocols to collect whole blood in K2EDTA tubes. Collaborator samples were shipped for TCRbeta analysis as frozen whole blood, isolated PBMCs, or DNA extracted from either sample type. V lost 2 bases and J lost 0 bases; the stretch between them is 9 bases long. The CDR1 and CDR2 encoded by the germline V gene are SGHTA and FQGTGA. The CDR3 goes from the cysteine to the phenylalanine over 15 residues. CDR3 DNA is the only sequence kept; it has 45 bases, read in frame from the first base. The chain couples TRBV7-3 to TRBJ2-3, with an unclear D gene assignment. The source of this sequence is a human donor in a cohort sampled during active COVID-19. Sequenced material: peripheral blood. The nucleotide sequence is TGTGCCAGCAGCTTATATCCCGGTAGCACAGATACGCAGTATTTT. It is translated as CASSLYPGSTDTQYF.